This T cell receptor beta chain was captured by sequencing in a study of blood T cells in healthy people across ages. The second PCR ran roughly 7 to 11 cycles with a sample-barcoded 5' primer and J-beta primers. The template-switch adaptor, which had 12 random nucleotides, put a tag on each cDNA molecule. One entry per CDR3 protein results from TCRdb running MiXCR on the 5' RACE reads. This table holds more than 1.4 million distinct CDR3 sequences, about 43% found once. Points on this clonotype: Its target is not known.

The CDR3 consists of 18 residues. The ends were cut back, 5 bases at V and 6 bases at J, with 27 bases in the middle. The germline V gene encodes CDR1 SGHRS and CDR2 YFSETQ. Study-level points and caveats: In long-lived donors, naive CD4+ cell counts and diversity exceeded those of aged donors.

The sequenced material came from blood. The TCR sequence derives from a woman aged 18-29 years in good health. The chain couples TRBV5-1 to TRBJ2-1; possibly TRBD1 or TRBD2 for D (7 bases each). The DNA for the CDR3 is TGCGCCAGCAGATGGAGGGGAGGGGGCGGCAAGCGGTCCAATGAGCAGTTCTTC. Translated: CASRWRGGGGKRSNEQFF.